This T cell receptor beta chain is drawn from a study of T cells after somatic rescue of genetic block. TCRdb's copy holds only in-frame clones and misses some; the assay was immunoSEQ multiplex PCR. The sample lists 60,000 to 90,000 clones, just over 90% occurring once. Germline lookup yields CDR1 KGHSH and CDR2 LQKENI. The CDR3 length is 18 residues. Trimming took 2 bases from V and 7 from J; bases not matched to a gene: 13. The chain uses TRBV18 and TRBJ2-1, with 11 bases lining up with TRBD2. This receptor was identified in a man aged 25-45 years. Sequencing was done on a sample of peripheral blood mononuclear cells (PBMCs). The chain's CDR3 is CASSPRPTSGALWNEQFF. CDR3 bases: TGTGCCAGCTCACCAAGACCGACTAGCGGGGCTTTATGGAATGAGCAGTTCTTC.